These T cell receptor beta chains were read from a single sample in a study of blood T cell repertoires in COVID-19. Sequenced by immunoSEQ multiplex PCR; TCRdb stores in-frame clones only, minus some. The sample consists of some 300,000 clones, 75% to 90% of them appearing once. Sample: peripheral blood. All receptors come from a man aged 18 to 30 with active or convalescent COVID-19. CDR3s include the opening cysteine and the closing phenylalanine or tryptophan. D genes are given only for firm matches. Rows may omit the clone size; those that give it use once, few, many or a size class.

j_call	clone_size	cdr3_length	v_call	d_call	cdr3_aa	cdr3_nt
TRBJ2-1	NA	15	TRBV6-5	NA	CASADRAFSYNEQFF	TGTGCCAGCGCCGATCGAGCGTTTTCCTACAATGAGCAGTTCTTC
TRBJ2-1	NA	16	TRBV15	TRBD1	CATSRARTGGRNEQFF	TGTGCCACCAGCCGGGCCAGGACAGGGGGTAGGAATGAGCAGTTCTTC
TRBJ2-1	few	15	TRBV5-1	TRBD2	CASTKNSGTYNEQFF	TGCGCCAGCACTAAGAATAGCGGGACCTACAATGAGCAGTTCTTC
TRBJ2-1	NA	16	TRBV11-3	NA	CASSLDRGAVYNEQFF	TGTGCCAGCAGCTTAGACCGCGGGGCCGTCTACAATGAGCAGTTCTTC
TRBJ1-5	NA	14	TRBV10-2	TRBD1	CASSGQGAGQPQHF	TGCGCCAGCAGTGGACAGGGGGCTGGTCAGCCCCAGCATTTT
TRBJ1-2	NA	14	TRBV2	TRBD1	CASSTQGAQYGYTF	TGTGCCAGCAGCACTCAGGGGGCGCAGTATGGCTACACCTTC
TRBJ2-3	NA	16	TRBV7-9	TRBD2	CASSPGLAGGLDTQYF	TGTGCCAGCAGCCCGGGACTAGCGGGAGGGCTAGATACGCAGTATTTT
TRBJ1-6	NA	13	TRBV3-1/TRBV3-2	NA	CASSHGGLSPLHF	TGTGCCAGCAGCCACGGAGGTCTTTCACCCCTCCACTTT
TRBJ1-1	NA	16	TRBV11-2	NA	CASSHGEGLGNTEAFF	TGTGCCAGCAGTCACGGGGAGGGTCTGGGTAACACTGAAGCTTTCTTT
TRBJ2-1	NA	16	TRBV7-9	TRBD2	CASSLSLAGAYPEQFF	TGTGCCAGCAGCTTATCGCTAGCGGGAGCCTATCCGGAGCAGTTCTTC
TRBJ1-1	once	14	TRBV25-1	NA	CASSELGANTEAFF	TGTGCCAGCAGTGAATTGGGAGCGAACACTGAAGCTTTCTTT
TRBJ2-7	NA	14	TRBV27	TRBD2	CASSPLAGLYEQYF	TGTGCCAGCAGCCCACTAGCGGGATTGTACGAGCAGTACTTC
TRBJ2-7	NA	17	TRBV5-1	TRBD1	CASSKGQDTLTTYEQYF	TGCGCCAGCAGCAAGGGACAGGACACACTGACGACCTACGAGCAGTACTTC
TRBJ1-4	once	17	TRBV5-5	NA	CASRNRGGTSTNEKLFF	TGTGCCAGCAGAAATCGAGGTGGGACTTCTACTAATGAAAAACTGTTTTTT
TRBJ1-5	NA	17	TRBV27	NA	CASSPVPGGTSNQPQHF	TGTGCCAGCAGCCCGGTCCCGGGGGGAACCAGCAATCAGCCCCAGCATTTT
TRBJ2-5	NA	15	TRBV9	TRBD1	CASSVEGAKQETQYF	TGTGCCAGCAGCGTAGAGGGGGCGAAACAAGAGACCCAGTACTTC
TRBJ2-5	NA	16	TRBV3-1/TRBV3-2	TRBD1	CASSQDVPRGRETQYF	TGTGCCAGCAGCCAAGATGTACCCAGGGGGCGCGAGACCCAGTACTTC
TRBJ2-1	NA	19	TRBV10-3	TRBD2	CAISEPQRGGGRALNEQFF	TGTGCCATCAGTGAGCCTCAAAGGGGTGGCGGGAGGGCCCTCAATGAGCAGTTCTTC
TRBJ1-1	NA	17	TRBV14	TRBD1	CASSQESGGQGATEAFF	TGTGCCAGCAGCCAAGAATCAGGCGGCCAGGGGGCCACTGAAGCTTTCTTT
TRBJ2-7	NA	13	TRBV10-3	TRBD1	CAISGQGEREQYF	TGTGCCATCAGTGGGCAGGGGGAACGCGAGCAGTACTTC
TRBJ2-1	NA	18	TRBV11-3	TRBD1	CASSFATLGTGDIGEQFF	TGTGCCAGCAGCTTCGCCACACTCGGGACAGGGGATATAGGTGAGCAGTTCTTC
TRBJ1-1	NA	14	TRBV2	NA	CASRTGSMNTEAFF	TGTGCCAGCCGCACAGGGAGTATGAACACTGAAGCTTTCTTT
TRBJ2-3	NA	17	TRBV4-1	TRBD2	CASSLPTPTSGADTQYF	TGCGCCAGCAGCCTACCTACCCCGACTAGCGGGGCAGATACGCAGTATTTT
TRBJ2-5	NA	14	TRBV5-1	NA	CASSDNPTAGSQYF	TGCGCCAGCAGCGACAATCCCACGGCGGGATCCCAGTACTTC
TRBJ2-2	NA	17	TRBV19	TRBD1	CASSIEPGQGETGELFF	TGTGCCAGTAGTATAGAACCGGGACAGGGAGAAACCGGGGAGCTGTTTTTT
TRBJ1-5	NA	18	TRBV7-8	NA	CASSSIRNLVPLGQPQHF	TGTGCCAGCAGCTCAATACGAAACCTGGTGCCCCTCGGTCAGCCCCAGCATTTT
TRBJ2-7	once	16	TRBV10-3	TRBD2	CAISGSLTSGAYEQYF	TGTGCCATCAGTGGGTCTCTGACTAGCGGGGCTTACGAGCAGTACTTC
TRBJ1-3	NA	15	TRBV7-8	NA	CASSLGVISGNTIYF	TGTGCCAGCAGCTTAGGAGTAATCTCTGGAAACACCATATATTTT
TRBJ1-2	once	14	TRBV24-1	NA	CATSDPRGGLGYTF	TGTGCCACCAGTGACCCTAGGGGGGGCCTTGGCTACACCTTC
TRBJ2-2	few	16	TRBV19	TRBD2	CASSIRASGFAGELFF	TGTGCCAGTAGTATTCGAGCTAGCGGGTTCGCCGGGGAGCTGTTTTTT
TRBJ2-1	NA	17	TRBV9	NA	CASSVGGTGASYNEQFF	TGTGCCAGCAGCGTAGGGGGAACGGGAGCCTCCTACAATGAGCAGTTCTTC
TRBJ1-1	few	12	TRBV12-3/TRBV12-4	NA	CASSYPGARAFF	TGTGCCAGCAGTTACCCTGGAGCCCGGGCTTTCTTT
TRBJ1-2	NA	13	TRBV7-9	NA	CASSLSVNYGYTF	TGTGCCAGCAGCTTATCCGTTAACTATGGCTACACCTTC
TRBJ2-7	NA	15	TRBV28	TRBD1	CASRETTGGSYEQYF	TGTGCCAGCAGAGAAACGACAGGGGGCTCCTACGAGCAGTACTTC
TRBJ2-7	NA	15	TRBV10-3	TRBD2	CAISETSGSNYEQYF	TGTGCCATCAGTGAGACTAGCGGGAGTAACTACGAGCAGTACTTC
TRBJ1-1	NA	12	TRBV16	NA	CASSPGTQEAFF	TGTGCCAGCAGCCCCGGGACTCAGGAAGCTTTCTTT
TRBJ1-1	NA	14	TRBV11-2	NA	CASSPDSLNTEAFF	TGTGCCAGCAGCCCAGATTCTTTGAACACTGAAGCTTTCTTT
TRBJ2-5	NA	13	TRBV28	NA	CASSPIYQETQYF	TGTGCCAGCAGCCCTATCTACCAAGAGACCCAGTACTTC
TRBJ2-3	once	13	TRBV11-3	NA	CASSLYSTDTQYF	TGTGCCAGCAGCTTATACTCTACAGATACGCAGTATTTT
TRBJ1-4	NA	16	TRBV28	NA	CASSQRSGALNEKLFF	TGTGCCAGCAGTCAACGATCAGGGGCACTTAATGAAAAACTGTTTTTT
TRBJ1-3	NA	13	TRBV27	NA	CASWPAAGNTIYF	TGTGCCAGCTGGCCCGCGGCAGGAAACACCATATATTTT
TRBJ2-5	NA	19	TRBV5-3	TRBD2	CARSTTGTSGRGYQETQYF	TGTGCCAGAAGCACCACCGGGACTAGCGGGAGGGGCTACCAAGAGACCCAGTACTTC